This T cell receptor beta chain was sequenced in a study of metastatic and nonmetastatic thyroid tumors. Looking at the study overall: Malignant thyroid and benign thyroid patients provided blood and tumor or nodule tissue whose repertoires were compared. Whole-study results and caveats: Across blood and tumor, TCR beta diversity in malignant thyroid tumors was reportedly significantly higher than in benign nodules.

This CDR3 region has 15 residues. CDR1 SEHNR and CDR2 FQNEAQ come from the germline V gene (reference sequence). V shed 1 base and J 4 bases; nucleotides not matched to a gene: 2. In the study's own analysis: Clinicopathological groups of papillary thyroid cancer showed CDR3 differences that were used to build a distant-metastasis classifier. MiXCR re-clonotyped the PCR reads for TCRdb. The V and J calls reflect TCRdb's pipeline rather than the authors' work. The sample carries more than 65,000 clones, 14% recorded once. Until they underwent thyroid surgery, no patient had received any treatment. Many counts were recorded for this clone. Its specificity is unknown.

The rearrangement links TRBV7-9 to TRBJ2-1, with TRBD2 matching 9 bases. The sample consisted of blood. The sequence came from a male donor with papillary thyroid cancer or a benign thyroid nodule (not recorded which). Some clones in this sample may be carry-over from other donors' samples. As DNA, the CDR3 is TGTGCCAGCAGCTTAGAGGCGGGAGGGTACAATGAGCAGTTCTTC. Protein product: CASSLEAGGYNEQFF.